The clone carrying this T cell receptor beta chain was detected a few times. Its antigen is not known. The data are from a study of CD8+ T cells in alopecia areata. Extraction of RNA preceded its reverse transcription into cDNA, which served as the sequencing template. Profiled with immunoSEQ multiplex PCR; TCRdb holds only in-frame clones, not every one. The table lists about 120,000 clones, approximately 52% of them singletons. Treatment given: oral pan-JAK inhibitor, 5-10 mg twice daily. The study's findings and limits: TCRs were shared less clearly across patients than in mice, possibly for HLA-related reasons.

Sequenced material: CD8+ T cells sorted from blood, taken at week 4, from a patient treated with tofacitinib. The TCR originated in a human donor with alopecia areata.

CDR3 residues: CASSFGGSSYNEQFF. The CDR3 nucleotides read TGTGCCAGCAGCTTCGGGGGAAGCTCCTACAATGAGCAGTTCTTC. The chain joins TRBV13 to TRBJ2-1, with D tentatively TRBD2 (6 bases). Germline values: CDR1 PRHDT, CDR2 FYEKMQ (reference sequence). The CDR3 sequence is 15 residues long. Between the trimmed V and J ends, which lost 3 bases and 0 bases, there was a span of 9 bases.